The 23 T cell receptor beta chains below were found in one sample sequenced in a study of T cells in Graves' hyperthyroidism and ophthalmopathy. The TCR beta CDR3 regions underwent amplification using RNA transcripts as the source. An initial round of RT-PCR targeting the TCR CDR3 relied on the HTBI primer set. MiXCR, run by TCRdb on the multiplex PCR reads, gives a single entry per CDR3 protein. Among 300,000 or so distinct CDR3 sequences, 21% were seen once, and the ten largest hold under 55%. Sequencing input: blood. These receptors all come from a woman in her forties or fifties with Graves' hyperthyroidism.

This clonotype occurred many times. The gene calls are TRBV6-2 or TRBV6-3 and TRBJ2-6; D is perhaps TRBD1 or TRBD2 (5 bases each). Germline V gives CDR1 MNHEY, CDR2 SVGEGT. Trimming cost V 9 bases and J 2 bases, with 8 bases left between them. The CDR3 length is 13 residues. CDR3 sequence: CASRDAGANVLTF. CDR3 sequence (DNA): TGTGCCAGTAGGGACGCTGGGGCCAACGTCCTGACTTTC.

V and J are TRBV2 and TRBJ2-1; D gene ambiguous. Germline assignment: CDR1 SNHLY and CDR2 FYNNEI. This CDR3 contains 14 residues. The V end lost 6 bases, the J end lost 3 bases, and 12 bases lay between the germline ends. In nucleotides, the CDR3 is TGTGCCAGCAGGTCCACCCTGTTCTACAATGAGCAGTTCTTC. It encodes CASRSTLFYNEQFF.

In its sample, this clonotype was seen many times. The chain employs TRBV3-1 and TRBJ2-7; 9 positions match TRBD1. This CDR3 comprises 17 residues. Trimming cost V 1 base and J 2 bases; bases outside gene matches: 9. From germline, CDR1 is LGHDT and CDR2 YNNKEL (reference sequence). CDR3 loop: CASSQVFTGTGPYEQYF. The CDR3 nucleotides are TGTGCCAGCAGCCAAGTGTTCACCGGGACAGGGCCCTACGAGCAGTACTTC.

Comment on this clonotype: One end of the junction varies from germline; a read error may be responsible. This chain connects TRBV15 to TRBJ2-7, with 9 bases lining up with TRBD1. This CDR3 spans 19 amino acids. In germline, CDR1 is LNHNV, CDR2 YYDKDF (reference sequence). CDR3 coding DNA: TGTGCTACCAGCAGACATACGAGGACAGGGGCACTTGTTTTCTACGAGCAGTACTTC. Protein: CATSRHTRTGALVFYEQYF.

This clonotype was detected many times. The rearrangement uses TRBV12-3 or TRBV12-4 and TRBJ2-4; D might be TRBD1 (6 bases). V was trimmed by 7 bases and J by 2 bases, leaving 24 bases between them. CDR3 size: 18 residues. The chain's CDR3 is CASNPGGQGQYSKNIQYF. CDR3 DNA: TGTGCCAGCAACCCCGGCGGGCAGGGACAATATTCCAAAAACATTCAGTACTTC.

This clonotype was counted many times. The V and J genes are TRBV12-3 or TRBV12-4 and TRBJ2-7; 9 bases line up with TRBD2. V was clipped by 6 bases and J by 7 bases; unmatched bases: 1. The CDR3 has 11 residues. The CDR3 DNA follows: TGTGCCAGCAGCGGACTAGCGGAGCAGTACTTC. Translation: CASSGLAEQYF.

The CDR3 region is CASRIPGLSTGELFF. The CDR3, as DNA: TGTGCCAGCAGGATTCCGGGATTAAGCACCGGGGAGCTGTTTTTT. V is TRBV6-1 and J is TRBJ2-2, with TRBD2 as a possible D gene (5 bases). Germline loops: CDR1 MNHNS, CDR2 SASEGT. The CDR3 covers 15 residues. The V end lost 6 bases, the J end lost 4 bases, and 15 bases lay between the germline ends.

This clonotype was observed many times. V gene TRBV28 combines with J gene TRBJ1-1; D may be TRBD1 (6 bases). The germline CDR1 and CDR2 sequences are MDHEN and SYDVKM. V lost 1 base to trimming and J lost 9 bases, with 18 bases between them. CDR3 size: 15 residues. The CDR3 loop is CASSLYSPPGGKAFF. The CDR3 DNA reads as TGTGCCAGCAGTTTATATTCCCCGCCGGGGGGCAAAGCTTTCTTT. Full variable domain (rest looked up from reference TRBV28 and TRBJ1-1): DVKVTQSSRYLVKRTGEKVFLECVQDMDHENMFWYRQDPGLGLRLIYFSYDVKMKEKGDIPEGYSVSREKKERFSLILESASTNQTSMYLCASSLYSPPGGKAFFGQGTRLTVV.

Notes on this clonotype: A much more abundant neighbour one base away suggests this may be a read error. The CDR3 reads CASSLGSRGSNQPQHF. The DNA of the CDR3 is TGCGCCAGCAGCTTGGGTAGCAGGGGGAGCAATCAGCCCCAGCATTTT. The chain carries TRBV5-1 and TRBJ1-5, with TRBD1 matching over 7 bases. Trimming removed 0 bases from V and 1 base from J; junction bases left unmatched: 4. CDR1 is SGHRS and CDR2 is YFSETQ in the germline V gene. The CDR3 has 16 residues. The full variable domain, completed using reference TRBV5-1 and TRBJ1-5, is KAGVTQTPRYLIKTRGQQVTLSCSPISGHRSVSWYQQTPGQGLQFLFEYFSETQRNKGNFPGRFSGRQFSNSRSEMNVSTLELGDSALYLCASSLGSRGSNQPQHFGDGTRLSIL.

This sequence joins TRBV11-2 and TRBJ2-1, with D unresolved. Per germline, CDR1 SGHAT and CDR2 FQNNGV. Trimming took 0 bases from V and 9 from J, leaving 15 bases between them. The CDR3 loop spans 15 amino acids. The DNA of the CDR3 is TGTGCCAGCAGCTTAGATCTGGCGGTTAGCAGTGAGCAGTTCTTC. Its translation is CASSLDLAVSSEQFF.

This clonotype was picked up a small number of times. The V and J genes are TRBV5-5 and TRBJ1-1; no reliable D call. V was pared by 3 bases and J by 10 bases, with 16 bases between. CDR1 and CDR2 (germline): SGHKS, YYEKEE (reference sequence). The CDR3 contains 13 residues. CDR3 sequence (DNA): TGTGCCAGCAGCTCCTCCCGGGTCGTCCCAGCTTTCTTT. Its protein is CASSSSRVVPAFF.

The chain couples TRBV19 to TRBJ1-1, with unresolved D. This CDR3 spans 15 amino acids. Between the trimmed V and J ends, which lost 3 bases and 3 bases, there was a span of 14 bases. Germline-derived CDR1 and CDR2 are LNHDA and SQIVND (reference sequence). The CDR3 coding sequence is TGTGCCAGTAGTATCCAGATGAGCGTACACACTGAAGCTTTCTTT. It translates to CASSIQMSVHTEAFF. Together with reference TRBV19 and TRBJ1-1, the CDR3 gives the full variable domain: DGGITQSPKYLFRKEGQNVTLSCEQNLNHDAMYWYRQDPGQGLRLIYYSQIVNDFQKGDIAEGYSVSREKKESFPLTVTSAQKNPTAFYLCASSIQMSVHTEAFFGQGTRLTVV.

This clonotype was seen many times. The chain recombines TRBV7-3 with TRBJ2-3; TRBD2 aligns across 10 bases. The CDR3 loop spans 15 amino acids. The germline gives CDR1 SGHTA, CDR2 FQGTGA. Unmatched junction bases numbered 10, after V lost 1 base and J lost 12 bases. CDR3 loop: CASSLRTSGPSVQYF. DNA for the CDR3: TGTGCCAGCAGCTTAAGGACTAGCGGCCCCTCTGTCCAGTATTTT.

This clonotype was seen at least ten times. The rearrangement joins TRBV7-8 to TRBJ1-1; D might be TRBD1 (5 bases). The germline V gene has CDR1 SGHVS and CDR2 FQNEAQ. CDR3 length: 15 residues. Trimming removed 1 base from V and 4 bases from J, with 13 bases in between. The CDR3 spells CASSLGGPWTTEAFF. The DNA for the CDR3 is TGTGCCAGCAGCTTAGGGGGCCCCTGGACCACTGAAGCTTTCTTT.

The chain recombines TRBV4-1 with TRBJ1-2, with TRBD1 matching over 11 bases. V shed 3 bases and J 4 bases; nucleotides not matched to a gene: 10. The germline gives CDR1 MGHRA, CDR2 YSYEKL. The CDR3 totals 17 residues. The CDR3 loop reads CASSQDRGRETSYGYTF. CDR3 nucleotide sequence: TGCGCCAGCAGCCAGGACAGGGGGCGCGAGACCTCCTATGGCTACACCTTC.

This clonotype was recorded at least ten times. The chain recombines TRBV6-2 or TRBV6-3 with TRBJ2-1; TRBD2 agrees at 14 bases. Germline V CDR1 and CDR2: MNHEY, SVGEGT. The ends lost 4 bases at V and 8 bases at J; junction bases unmatched: 7. The CDR3 contains 16 residues. CDR3 DNA: TGTGCCAGCAGTTCCACCGGGACTAGCGGGAGTCATGAGCAGTTCTTC. It yields the protein CASSSTGTSGSHEQFF.

Notes on this clonotype: This may come from a read error, since a much larger clone is one base off. The V call is TRBV20-1, the J call TRBJ1-1, with D unresolved. In germline, CDR1 is DFQATT, CDR2 SNEGSKA (reference sequence). V was cut by 1 base and J by 1 base, with 13 bases left in between. This CDR3 spans 15 amino acids. The DNA of the CDR3 is TGCAGTGCTAGAGGTCATCGGGTTTCGAACACTGAAGCTTTCTTT. Amino acids: CSARGHRVSNTEAFF.

At least ten counts were recorded for this clonotype. The V and J genes are TRBV5-1 and TRBJ2-2; 8 positions match TRBD1. Germline V gives CDR1 SGHRS, CDR2 YFSETQ. The V and J ends lost 0 bases and 1 base, in that order; junction bases with no gene match: 2. The CDR3 runs 16 residues. The CDR3 is CASSLDGTGNTGELFF. CDR3 DNA: TGCGCCAGCAGCTTGGATGGGACAGGGAACACCGGGGAGCTGTTTTTT.

The chain links TRBV12-3 or TRBV12-4 to TRBJ2-5, with D possibly matching TRBD1 (5 bases). Trimming cost V 3 bases and J 1 base, with 9 bases left between them. The length of the CDR3 is 14 residues. The CDR3 coding sequence is TGTGCCAGCAGTTTGGAAGGGGTCCAAGAGACCCAGTACTTC. It yields the protein CASSLEGVQETQYF.

This chain uses TRBV15 with TRBJ1-2; D is unresolved. Germline-derived CDR1 and CDR2 are LNHNV and YYDKDF (reference sequence). V lost 4 bases and J lost 5, with 17 bases in between. The CDR3 is 15 amino acids. The CDR3 is CATSNSRNQVYGYTF. As DNA, the CDR3 is TGTGCCACCAGCAACTCTAGAAACCAGGTTTATGGCTACACCTTC.

This clonotype was recorded many times. The chain uses TRBV12-3 or TRBV12-4 and TRBJ2-3; D is unresolved. The CDR3 consists of 14 residues. The V and J ends lost 1 base and 2 bases respectively, with 7 bases between them. CDR3 region: CASSLVSITDTQYF. CDR3 bases: TGTGCCAGCAGTTTAGTGTCTATCACAGATACGCAGTATTTT.

CDR3 DNA sequence: TGTGCCAGCAGTTTAAGGGGACTAGCGGGGGACCGCACAGATACGCAGTATTTT. This encodes CASSLRGLAGDRTDTQYF. V gene TRBV27 combines with J gene TRBJ2-3; TRBD2 aligns across 14 bases. Germline V gene data show CDR1 as MNHEY and CDR2 as SMNVEV (reference sequence). The CDR3 is made up of 18 amino acids. V lost 2 bases and J lost 1; bases outside the gene matches: 5.

The rearrangement joins TRBV13 to TRBJ2-1, with 11 bases fitting TRBD2. Germline V gives CDR1 PRHDT, CDR2 FYEKMQ (reference sequence). The CDR3 consists of 17 residues. V was clipped by 5 bases and J by 1 base; unmatched bases: 7. This chain's CDR3 is CASSPRGLAGSYNEQFF. CDR3 DNA sequence: TGTGCCAGCAGCCCTAGAGGACTAGCGGGTTCCTACAATGAGCAGTTCTTC.